This T cell receptor beta chain was profiled in a study of blood T cell dynamics during melanoma immunotherapy. Time point given: week 3, after first cycle of checkpoint inhibitor. Sampling occurred pretreatment (T0) and at week 3 (W3), after cycle one of checkpoint blockade. A fixed DNA input of about 0.35 ug was used per bulk PBMC sample. Assay used: immunoSEQ multiplex PCR; TCRdb lists only in-frame clones, some missing. This table holds about 14,000 clones, 75% to 90% found once. General observations from the study: The study could not tell melanoma-specific clones from general immune activation.

With regard to this clone: Antigen: not known.

This CDR3 is 14 amino acids long. Germline CDR1 is MDHEN and CDR2 is SYDVKM. The ends were cut back, 6 bases at V and 1 base at J, with 11 bases in the middle. This sequence joins TRBV28 and TRBJ2-3, with no clear D. The sequences come from blood, collected from a patient treated with checkpoint blockade. The receptor's source is a human donor with melanoma. CDR3 bases: TGTGCCAGCAGCTTCGTACTACGCACAGATACGCAGTATTTT. As protein: CASSFVLRTDTQYF.